This T cell receptor (beta chain) was obtained from a study of blood T cell repertoires in COVID-19. Across the study: PBMCs, B-cell-depleted T cells, or T cells were the source of the cDNA or gDNA that made up the material.

V lost 0 bases and J 5 bases, leaving 17 bases between the germline ends. CDR1 SGHRS and CDR2 YFSETQ come from the germline V gene. The CDR3 consists of 16 residues. The assay was immunoSEQ multiplex PCR, and TCRdb's table has in-frame clones only and misses some. The sample holds a few hundred thousand clones, 90% seen once. Participant ages covered about 18 to 89 years across 24 US areas. Cohorts were assigned according to the clinical history that participants reported. V is TRBV5-1 and J is TRBJ2-5, with a tentative D call TRBD1 (6 bases). Material: PBMCs or T cells enriched from blood (not recorded which). This TCR came from a man in his thirties or forties who had been exposed to COVID-19. The CDR3 DNA is TGCGCCAGCAGCTTGGTTAGACAGGACCACAGGGAGACCCAGTACTTC. The encoded protein is CASSLVRQDHRETQYF.